A selection of T cell receptor beta chains follows, all from one sample in a study of response to subunit inactivated influenza vaccine. TCRdb re-called the RT-PCR reads with MiXCR, one entry per CDR3 protein. The sample lists 450,000 to 500,000 distinct CDR3 sequences, roughly 11% occurring once. The sample was PBMCs from blood, taken about 6 weeks after vaccination. The receptors were gathered from a man in his forties or fifties who received an inactivated influenza vaccine. Each CDR3 is given with its conserved first and last residue. The D gene is left open where the match is weak. Clone size, where shown, is once, few, many, or a class for clones that have expanded.

J gene,V gene,D gene,clone size,CDR3 DNA,CDR3 protein
TRBJ2-2,TRBV5-1,.,few,TGCGCCAGCAGCCTTGGCCAAAGAAACACCGGGGAGCTGTTTTTT,CASSLGQRNTGELFF
TRBJ2-2,TRBV6-2/TRBV6-3,.,.,TGTGCCAGCAGTTTAGGACCGACTCGGGGCGGGGAGCTGTTTTTT,CASSLGPTRGGELFF
TRBJ2-3,TRBV24-1,TRBD2,.,TGTGCCACCAGTGATTTCGGACTAGCGGAGGGCACAGATACGCAGTATTTT,CATSDFGLAEGTDTQYF
TRBJ1-5,TRBV20-1,.,.,TGCAGTGCTTACGCGGGGAGGTATAGCAATCAGCCCCAGCATTTT,CSAYAGRYSNQPQHF
TRBJ2-5,TRBV20-1,TRBD2,few,TGCAGTGCAACCGGGACTAGCGGTACACAAGAGACCCAGTACTTC,CSATGTSGTQETQYF
TRBJ2-3,TRBV28,TRBD1,few,TGTGCCAGCAGTTCCGACAGGGTGCCCAAACCTCCGAGCAGGTGGCACACAGATACGCAGTATTTT,CASSSDRVPKPPSRWHTDTQYF
TRBJ2-3,TRBV24-1,.,.,TGTGCCACCAGTGATTTCGCGGTTACAGATACGCAGTATTTT,CATSDFAVTDTQYF
TRBJ1-1,TRBV5-1,TRBD1,few,TGCGCCAGCAGCGAGACAGGGGTCGAGAGCACTGAAGCTTTCTTT,CASSETGVESTEAFF
TRBJ2-2,TRBV9,TRBD2,many,TGTGCCAGCAGCGTTCTAGCGGGAGAAACCGGGGAGCTGTTTTTT,CASSVLAGETGELFF
TRBJ2-7,TRBV5-1,TRBD1,few,TGCGCCAGCAGCATGGCGACAGGGGAAGGGTATGTGCAGTACTTC,CASSMATGEGYVQYF
TRBJ2-1,TRBV4-2,.,few,TGTGCCAGCAGCCCAGAACAAAACCGTAGGTCAGTGGGTGAGCAGTTCTTC,CASSPEQNRRSVGEQFF
TRBJ1-4,TRBV29-1,.,.,TGCAGCGTTGTTGAGGGCTCGAATGAAAAACTGTTTTTT,CSVVEGSNEKLFF
TRBJ1-1,TRBV5-6,.,many,TGTGCCAGCATCTTAGGACATCTTAACACTGAAGCTTTCTTT,CASILGHLNTEAFF
TRBJ1-1,TRBV15,TRBD1,few,TGTGCCACCAGCAGGCTCGACAGGGGAGGAACTGAAGCTTTCTTT,CATSRLDRGGTEAFF
TRBJ2-6,TRBV12-3/TRBV12-4,.,.,TGTGCCAGCAGTTTTGGTCTGAGCGTCTCTGGGGCCAACGTCCTGACTTTC,CASSFGLSVSGANVLTF
TRBJ2-2,TRBV11-2,.,few,TGTGCCAGCAGCCGAGGGGGATTACGGAACACCGGGGAGCTGTTTTTT,CASSRGGLRNTGELFF
TRBJ1-1,TRBV7-9,.,.,TGTGCCAGCAGCTCGTGGCAGCCAAGAACTGAAGCTTTCTTT,CASSSWQPRTEAFF
TRBJ2-2,TRBV21-1,.,once,TGTGCCAGCAGCAAAGGAGGGGGGCCCACCGGGGAGCTGTTTTTT,CASSKGGGPTGELFF
TRBJ1-5,TRBV20-1,.,few,TGCAGTGCTAGAGATAGTCGTCTGGTGTATCAGCCCCAGCATTTT,CSARDSRLVYQPQHF
TRBJ1-4,TRBV5-1,.,.,TGCGCCAGCACCTCCGGGACACCTAATGAAAAACTGTTTTTT,CASTSGTPNEKLFF
TRBJ2-4,TRBV28,.,.,TGTGCCAGCAGTTTTTTTCCGCGGGCCTCCCCGGCCAAAAACATTCAGTACTTC,CASSFFPRASPAKNIQYF
TRBJ2-2,TRBV29-1,.,many,TGCAGCGTTGAATTGCGGGGCAGGGGTAACACCGGGGAGCTGTTTTTT,CSVELRGRGNTGELFF